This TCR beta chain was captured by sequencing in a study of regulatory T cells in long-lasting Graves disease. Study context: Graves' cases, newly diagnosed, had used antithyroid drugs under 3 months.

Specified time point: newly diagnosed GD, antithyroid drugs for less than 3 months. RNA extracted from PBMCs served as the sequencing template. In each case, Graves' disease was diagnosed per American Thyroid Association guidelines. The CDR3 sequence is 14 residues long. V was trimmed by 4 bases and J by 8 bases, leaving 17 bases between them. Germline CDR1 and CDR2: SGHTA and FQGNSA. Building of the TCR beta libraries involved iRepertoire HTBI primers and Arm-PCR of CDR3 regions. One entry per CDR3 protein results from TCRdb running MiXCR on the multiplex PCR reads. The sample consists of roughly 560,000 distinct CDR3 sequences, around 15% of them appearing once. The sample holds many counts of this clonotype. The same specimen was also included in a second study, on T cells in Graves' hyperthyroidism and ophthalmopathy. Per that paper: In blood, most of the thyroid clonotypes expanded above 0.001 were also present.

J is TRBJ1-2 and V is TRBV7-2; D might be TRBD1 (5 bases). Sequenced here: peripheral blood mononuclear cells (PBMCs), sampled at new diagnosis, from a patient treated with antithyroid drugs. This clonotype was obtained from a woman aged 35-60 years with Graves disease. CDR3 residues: CASSSKDILKGYTF. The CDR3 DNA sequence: TGTGCCAGCAGCTCTAAGGACATCTTAAAGGGCTACACCTTC.